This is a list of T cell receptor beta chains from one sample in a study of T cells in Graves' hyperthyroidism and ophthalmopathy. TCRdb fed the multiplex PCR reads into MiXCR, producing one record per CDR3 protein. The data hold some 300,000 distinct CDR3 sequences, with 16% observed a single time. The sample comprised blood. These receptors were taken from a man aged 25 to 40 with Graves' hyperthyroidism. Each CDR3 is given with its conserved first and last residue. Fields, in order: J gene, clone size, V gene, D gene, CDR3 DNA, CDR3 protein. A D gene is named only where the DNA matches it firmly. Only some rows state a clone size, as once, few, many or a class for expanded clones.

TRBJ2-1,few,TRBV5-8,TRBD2,TGTGCCAGCAGCCCATCCCCCGGGACTAGCTTCAATGAGCAGTTCTTC,CASSPSPGTSFNEQFF
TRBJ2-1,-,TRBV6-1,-,TGTGCCAGCACCGGGGGCCCCCCTCGAAATGAGCAGTTCTTC,CASTGGPPRNEQFF
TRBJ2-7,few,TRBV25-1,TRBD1,TGTGCCAGCAGTGTTCCGGCCCGACAGGGGGACGGCGAGCAGTACTTC,CASSVPARQGDGEQYF
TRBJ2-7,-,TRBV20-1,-,TGCAGTGCTAGAGATTCTGAAGGTGCGTTCTCCTACAATGAGCAGTACTTC,CSARDSEGAFSYNEQYF
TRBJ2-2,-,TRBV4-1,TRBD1,TGCGCCAGCAGCCCTCCGAGACAGGGAACCGGGGAGCTGTTTTTT,CASSPPRQGTGELFF
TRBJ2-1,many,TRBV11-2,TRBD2,TGTGCCAGCAGCATACCGGGAGGAGATGAGCAGTTCTTC,CASSIPGGDEQFF
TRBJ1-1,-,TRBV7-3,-,TGTGCCAGCAGCTTAACGAGGGGTATAGGGGGACCCGAGGGAGGTCGAGGAAAAACTGAAGCTTTCTTT,CASSLTRGIGGPEGGRGKTEAFF
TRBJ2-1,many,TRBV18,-,TGTGCCAGCTCAATTGTTCTCGCGGGGTATGAGCAGTTCTTC,CASSIVLAGYEQFF
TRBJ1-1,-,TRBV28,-,TGTGCCAGCAGCCCCGATCCCGCCGTTGGAGGGGGGAACACTGAAGCTTTCTTT,CASSPDPAVGGGNTEAFF
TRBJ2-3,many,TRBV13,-,TGTGCCAGCAGCCCTTTCACAGATACGCAGTATTTT,CASSPFTDTQYF
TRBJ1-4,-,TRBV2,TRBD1,TGTGCCAGCAGTCTGAATACAGGGGGCGAAAAACTGTTTTTT,CASSLNTGGEKLFF
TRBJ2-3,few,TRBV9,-,TGTGCCAGCAGCGACAAAAGTTGGATTGCAGATACGCAGTATTTT,CASSDKSWIADTQYF
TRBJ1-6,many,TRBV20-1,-,TGCAGTGCTAGAGATCCGGACGCTGATTCACCCCTCCACTTT,CSARDPDADSPLHF
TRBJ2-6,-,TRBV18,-,TGTGCCAGCTCACCACCCGGGTTTGGCTCTGGGGCCAACGTCCTGACTTTC,CASSPPGFGSGANVLTF
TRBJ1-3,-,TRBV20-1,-,TGCAGTGCTAGAGCCTCTGGAAACACCATATATTTT,CSARASGNTIYF
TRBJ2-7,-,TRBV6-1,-,TGTGCCAGCAGCCCGACCGTCAGGGTGGACTTTTACGAGCAGTACTTC,CASSPTVRVDFYEQYF
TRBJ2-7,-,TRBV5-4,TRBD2,TGTGCCAGCAGCGCTCCCGCGGGGGGGGCCAGCTCCTACGAGCAGTACTTC,CASSAPAGGASSYEQYF